One and the same sample provided the 5 T cell receptor beta chains below, sequenced in a study of blood T cell repertoires in COVID-19. The repertoire was sequenced with immunoSEQ multiplex PCR; TCRdb's copy has only in-frame clones and lacks some. The table records more than 90,000 clones, 75% to 85% of them present only once. The sample consisted of peripheral blood. The source of these receptors is a woman older than 75 with acute or convalescent COVID-19.

This clone was counted a single time. V and J are TRBV19 and TRBJ1-1; 8 bases are shared with TRBD1. The CDR3 has 16 residues. Germline V gene sequence: CDR1 LNHDA, CDR2 SQIVND (reference sequence). Trimming at V came to 6 bases and at J to 6 bases, leaving 15 bases not matched to a gene. The CDR3 is CASRDTGTGTGSEAFF. In DNA, the CDR3 is TGTGCCAGTAGGGACACCGGGACAGGTACGGGGTCTGAAGCTTTCTTT.

CDR3 in DNA: TGCGCCAGCAGCCCTGAGTACAGGATTGAAGCTTTCTTT. Protein: CASSPEYRIEAFF. The J gene is TRBJ1-1, the V gene TRBV5-1; possibly TRBD1 for D (5 bases). CDR1 SGHRS and CDR2 YFSETQ come from the germline V gene. The CDR3 is made up of 13 amino acids. V was pared by 4 bases and J by 7 bases, with 14 bases between. Using reference TRBV5-1 and TRBJ1-1 for the parts outside the CDR3, the full variable domain is KAGVTQTPRYLIKTRGQQVTLSCSPISGHRSVSWYQQTPGQGLQFLFEYFSETQRNKGNFPGRFSGRQFSNSRSEMNVSTLELGDSALYLCASSPEYRIEAFFGQGTRLTVV.

This clone was seen a single time. This chain joins TRBV19 and TRBJ1-2; 8 positions agree with TRBD1. The CDR3 has 15 residues. With V trimmed by 7 bases and J by 7 bases, 14 bases remained unmatched. Germline lookup yields CDR1 LNHDA and CDR2 SQIVND (reference sequence). CDR3 amino acids: CASKISPGGNLGYTF. The CDR3, as DNA: TGTGCCAGTAAGATTTCCCCAGGGGGCAATCTTGGCTACACCTTC.

This clone was recorded once. The V gene is TRBV30, the J gene TRBJ1-4, with 8 bases identical to TRBD1. The CDR3 runs to 14 residues. V was pared by 5 bases and J by 4 bases, with 6 bases of the junction left unmatched. CDR1 is GTSNPN, CDR2 SVGIG, per germline (reference sequence). The CDR3: CAWSPGQDNEKLFF. The CDR3 DNA sequence: TGTGCCTGGTCGCCGGGACAGGATAATGAAAAACTGTTTTTT.

The V gene is TRBV6-2 or TRBV6-3, the J gene TRBJ1-6; D is unclear. The CDR3 is made up of 14 amino acids. Germline V gene lookup returns CDR1 MNHEY and CDR2 SVGEGT. With 2 bases removed from V and 6 bases from J, the gap between germline ends came to 8 bases. In DNA form, the CDR3 reads TGTGCCAGCAGTTACCGTCGGGGTAATTCACCCCTCCACTTT. Amino acid sequence: CASSYRRGNSPLHF.